Listed here are 21 T cell receptor beta chains from one sample, sequenced in a study of blood T cell repertoires in COVID-19. Clones were read by immunoSEQ multiplex PCR, and TCRdb kept only the in-frame ones, dropping some. The sample lists around 330,000 clones; about nine tenths were seen once. The material sequenced was PBMCs or T cells enriched from blood (not recorded which). The receptors come from a man aged 55 to 70 who had recovered from COVID-19.

V and J are TRBV5-1 and TRBJ2-5; 9 bases agree with TRBD2. The trim removed 0 bases at V and 1 base at J, leaving 7 bases unmatched. The CDR3 is 17 amino acids. Germline V gives CDR1 SGHRS, CDR2 YFSETQ. The CDR3 protein is CASSLAGASGAQETQYF. The CDR3 DNA sequence: TGCGCCAGCAGCTTGGCCGGGGCTAGCGGGGCCCAAGAGACCCAGTACTTC.

The V gene is TRBV20-1, the J gene TRBJ2-7; D remains unclear. Germline V gene sequence: CDR1 DFQATT, CDR2 SNEGSKA (reference sequence). V lost 3 bases to trimming and J lost 5 bases, with 17 bases between them. The CDR3 covers 14 residues. The CDR3 region has the DNA TGCAGTGCTAGTCAGACTTCTTTTACCGACGAGCAGTACTTC. This sequence encodes CSASQTSFTDEQYF.

The chain combines TRBV24-1 with TRBJ2-7; a possible D gene is TRBD1 (6 bases). CDR1 is KGHDR and CDR2 is SFDVKD in the germline V gene. The CDR3 runs to 13 residues. The germline V and J ends were trimmed by 4 bases and 4 bases, with 10 bases remaining between them. The CDR3 reads CATSDSTGYEQYF. DNA for the CDR3: TGTGCCACCAGTGACTCTACAGGGTACGAGCAGTACTTC.

About this clone: Other DNA sequences in the sample encode the same CDR3. The V and J genes are TRBV12-3 or TRBV12-4 and TRBJ2-7; maybe TRBD2 (5 bases). The CDR3 sequence is 13 residues long. Trimming left V 0 bases short and J 3 bases short, with 6 bases between. The CDR3 protein is CASSLAGDYEQYF. As DNA, the CDR3 is TGTGCCAGCAGTTTAGCGGGAGACTACGAGCAGTACTTC.

In the case of this clone: Other nucleotide sequences from this sample produce the same CDR3. The V gene is TRBV6-5, the J gene TRBJ1-2; no clear D gene. Germline CDR1 MNHEY, CDR2 SVGAGI. The CDR3 extends over 13 amino acids. Trimming took 2 bases from V and 0 from J, leaving 4 bases between them. This chain's CDR3 is CASSYTANYGYTF. The CDR3 DNA reads as TGTGCCAGCAGTTACACAGCTAACTATGGCTACACCTTC.

About this clone itself: An end of the junction differs from the germline gene, which may be a read error. V gene TRBV20-1 combines with J gene TRBJ2-1; D unresolved. The CDR3 runs 10 residues. The germline V gene encodes CDR1 DFQATT and CDR2 SNEGSKA (reference sequence). The CDR3 here is CPQVHNEQFF. The CDR3 DNA follows: TGTCCCCAGGTCCACAATGAGCAGTTCTTC.

This chain connects TRBV3-1 (or the pseudogene TRBV3-2) to TRBJ2-7, with 14 bases matching TRBD2. Trimming removed 4 bases from V and 0 bases from J; junction bases left unmatched: 5. CDR1 LGHDT and CDR2 YNNKEL come from the germline V gene (reference sequence). There are 17 residues in the CDR3. The CDR3 DNA is TGTGCCAGCAGCCCCCGACTAGCGGGAGGGCCCTCCTACGAGCAGTACTTC. Its translation: CASSPRLAGGPSYEQYF.

The chain employs TRBV19 and TRBJ2-1, with 13 bases lining up with TRBD2. The CDR3 has 16 amino acids. Germline V gives CDR1 LNHDA, CDR2 SQIVND (reference sequence). With V trimmed by 6 bases and J by 0 bases, 2 bases remained unmatched. The CDR3 spells CASRTSGRYSYNEQFF. CDR3 bases: TGTGCCAGTAGGACTAGCGGGAGGTACTCCTACAATGAGCAGTTCTTC.

The rearrangement joins TRBV9 to TRBJ1-1; 9 bases agree with TRBD1. The J segment lost 0 bases and the V segment lost 3 bases, leaving 9 bases of the junction unmatched. Germline CDR1 reads SGDLS; CDR2 reads YYNGEE. This CDR3 contains 17 residues. The CDR3 loop is CASSAIGTGRMNTEAFF. The CDR3 DNA is TGTGCCAGCAGCGCCATCGGGACAGGGAGAATGAACACTGAAGCTTTCTTT. Full variable domain (remainder filled in from reference TRBV9 and TRBJ1-1): DSGVTQTPKHLITATGQRVTLRCSPRSGDLSVYWYQQSLDQGLQFLIQYYNGEERAKGNILERFSAQQFPDLHSELNLSSLELGDSALYFCASSAIGTGRMNTEAFFGQGTRLTVV.

This chain links TRBV27 with TRBJ1-1; weak D call: TRBD1 (5 bases). The CDR3 loop spans 13 amino acids. Between the trimmed V and J ends, which lost 2 bases and 5 bases, there was a span of 9 bases. From germline, CDR1 is MNHEY and CDR2 SMNVEV (reference sequence). The CDR3 DNA follows: TGTGCCAGCAGTTTAGCAGGGAAGACTGAAGCTTTCTTT. Protein: CASSLAGKTEAFF.

This chain joins TRBV28 and TRBJ2-7; 11 bases match TRBD2. The germline V gene has CDR1 MDHEN and CDR2 SYDVKM. This CDR3 has 14 amino acids. V was clipped by 6 bases and J by 4 bases; unmatched bases: 5. The DNA for the CDR3 is TGTGCCAGCAGGGGAACTAGCGGGAGATACGAGCAGTACTTC. It encodes CASRGTSGRYEQYF. The complete variable domain, with remaining parts taken from reference TRBV28 and TRBJ2-7, reads DVKVTQSSRYLVKRTGEKVFLECVQDMDHENMFWYRQDPGLGLRLIYFSYDVKMKEKGDIPEGYSVSREKKERFSLILESASTNQTSMYLCASRGTSGRYEQYFGPGTRLTVT.

The chain carries TRBV9 and TRBJ1-2; 11 positions match TRBD1. With V trimmed by 4 bases and J by 11 bases, 7 bases remained unmatched. The CDR3 consists of 13 residues. Germline values: CDR1 SGDLS, CDR2 YYNGEE. The CDR3 is CASSSGQGAVYTF. CDR3 nucleotide sequence: TGTGCCAGCAGCTCAGGACAGGGGGCGGTTTACACCTTC.

This clone turned up a few times. The chain joins TRBV7-2 to TRBJ1-2, with 8 positions matching TRBD1. Germline-derived CDR1 and CDR2 are SGHTA and FQGNSA. The CDR3 spans 15 residues. J gave up 8 bases and V 2 bases, and 10 bases lay outside the gene matches. Here the CDR3 DNA reads TGTGCCAGCAGCTTACCGGACAGGGCCTCGGTAGGCTACACCTTC. It codes for CASSLPDRASVGYTF.

The V and J genes are TRBV10-3 and TRBJ1-5; a possible D gene is TRBD1 (5 bases). Trimming left V 6 bases short and J 0 bases short, with 9 bases between. CDR3 length: 14 residues. Germline V gene lookup returns CDR1 ENHRY and CDR2 SYGVKD. The CDR3 region is CAIRQDNSNQPQHF. CDR3 nucleotide sequence: TGTGCCATCAGGCAGGACAATAGCAATCAGCCCCAGCATTTT.

The J gene is TRBJ2-7, the V gene TRBV6-5; 9 bases are a match to TRBD2. Germline-derived CDR1 and CDR2 are MNHEY and SVGAGI. With 0 bases clipped from V and 4 bases from J, the junction kept 4 bases outside the gene matches. CDR3 length: 15 amino acids. The CDR3 sequence: CASSYSPTSGYEQYF. The CDR3 coding sequence is TGTGCCAGCAGTTACTCACCGACTAGCGGATACGAGCAGTACTTC.

This chain connects TRBV6-5 to TRBJ1-2, with 7 bases that match TRBD1. The CDR3 totals 13 residues. V shed 2 bases and J 8 bases; nucleotides not matched to a gene: 5. Germline-derived CDR1 and CDR2 are MNHEY and SVGAGI. CDR3 protein: CASSYDRVEGYTF. CDR3 nucleotides: TGTGCCAGCAGTTACGACAGGGTAGAAGGCTACACCTTC.

The chain is built from TRBV5-4 and TRBJ2-3; TRBD2 aligns across 9 bases. Per germline, CDR1 SGHNT and CDR2 YYREEE (reference sequence). This CDR3 region has 15 residues. V was pared by 2 bases and J by 1 base, with 2 bases of the junction left unmatched. DNA for the CDR3: TGTGCCAGCAGCTTACCTAGCGGGGGCACAGATACGCAGTATTTT. It encodes CASSLPSGGTDTQYF.

This chain uses TRBV11-1 with TRBJ1-2; no clear D gene. V lost 0 bases and J 5 bases, leaving 7 bases between the germline ends. This CDR3 has 13 amino acids. Looked up from germline, CDR1 is SGHAT and CDR2 is FQDESV (reference sequence). The CDR3 protein is CASSLARGYGYTF. CDR3 coding DNA: TGTGCCAGCAGCTTAGCTAGAGGATATGGCTACACCTTC.

The V gene is TRBV7-2, the J gene TRBJ1-3, with D possibly being TRBD1 (5 bases). The CDR3 runs 15 residues. Germline CDR1 and CDR2: SGHTA and FQGNSA. Trimming took off 0 bases at V and 2 bases at J, with 8 bases between the two ends. The CDR3 sequence: CASSLAYRTGNTIYF. The CDR3 DNA reads as TGTGCCAGCAGCTTAGCATACAGGACTGGAAACACCATATATTTT.

Remarks on this clone: Other DNA sequences of this sample code for an identical CDR3. J is TRBJ1-2 and V is TRBV7-2; D unclear. V lost 0 bases and J lost 0, with 5 bases in between. This CDR3 spans 14 amino acids. From germline, CDR1 is SGHTA and CDR2 FQGNSA. The CDR3 loop is CASSLARANYGYTF. Here the CDR3 DNA reads TGTGCCAGCAGCTTAGCGAGAGCTAACTATGGCTACACCTTC.

This CDR3 is CATRKNTDNSPLHF. The DNA of the CDR3 is TGTGCCACCAGGAAGAACACAGATAATTCACCCCTCCACTTT. The rearrangement uses TRBV15 and TRBJ1-6; D is unclear. The germline V and J ends were trimmed by 6 bases and 5 bases, with 11 bases remaining between them. The CDR3 loop spans 14 amino acids. CDR1 and CDR2 (germline): LNHNV, YYDKDF (reference sequence). Variable domain in full (rest from reference TRBV15 and TRBJ1-6): DAMVIQNPRYQVTQFGKPVTLSCSQTLNHNVMYWYQQKSSQAPKLLFHYYDKDFNNEADTPDNFQSRRPNTSFCFLDIRSPGLGDTAMYLCATRKNTDNSPLHFGNGTRLTVT.